This T cell receptor beta chain was obtained from a study of shared clonotypes between healthy human individuals. Execution of the assay was at deep level. Here immunoSEQ multiplex PCR was the method, and the copy in TCRdb shows in-frame clones only, minus some. The sample records about 2 million clones, approximately 94% being singletons. Trimming removed 4 bases from V and 3 bases from J; junction bases left unmatched: 15. The CDR3 is made up of 17 amino acids. In the naive CD8 group, cells lacked CD45RO and were positively selected for CCR7, so terminally differentiated effector memory CD45RA+ cells were left out. Donors were healthy HIV-negative adults without recently reported acute infections or vaccinations.

The sequenced material came from naive CD8+ T cells sorted from blood. This receptor was obtained from a young man in good health. The chain is built from TRBV5-3 and TRBJ1-1; 7 bases match TRBD1. TRBV5-3 counts as an open reading frame of uncertain function. The CDR3 here is CARSLSKKGGRDTEAFF. CDR3 coding DNA: TGTGCCAGAAGCCTAAGTAAAAAAGGGGGCCGGGACACTGAAGCTTTCTTT.